The 10 T cell receptor beta chains given below trace back to one sample, sequenced in a study of blood T cell repertoires in COVID-19. Produced via immunoSEQ multiplex PCR; TCRdb's table is partial and in-frame only. Of around 260,000 clones in the sample, 83% were seen once. Source material: peripheral blood. These receptors were taken from a woman aged 45 to 65 who had recovered from COVID-19.

The chain links TRBV27 to TRBJ1-1, with a tentative D call TRBD1 (5 bases). There are 13 residues in the CDR3. With 4 bases removed from V and 7 bases from J, the gap between germline ends came to 13 bases. The germline V gene encodes CDR1 MNHEY and CDR2 SMNVEV (reference sequence). This chain's CDR3 is CASSSLAGGEAFF. The CDR3 DNA is TGTGCCAGCAGTTCCCTGGCGGGGGGTGAAGCTTTCTTT.

The rearrangement joins TRBV6-5 to TRBJ1-6; D possibly corresponds to TRBD1 (6 bases). V shed 6 bases and J shed 0 bases, with 6 bases lying between them. The CDR3 is 14 amino acids. CDR1 is MNHEY, CDR2 SVGAGI, per germline. The DNA of the CDR3 is TGTGCCAGCAGGGACAGCTCCTATAATTCACCCCTCCACTTT. Amino acids: CASRDSSYNSPLHF.

This sequence joins TRBV18 and TRBJ1-2; 8 nucleotides agree with TRBD1. The germline gives CDR1 KGHSH, CDR2 LQKENI. This CDR3 spans 14 amino acids. After removal of 2 bases from V and 3 bases from J, the junction contained 2 bases not matched to a gene. This chain's CDR3 is CASSPNRGDYGYTF. The CDR3 DNA reads as TGTGCCAGCTCACCAAACAGGGGGGACTATGGCTACACCTTC.

This clone was detected once. The rearrangement links TRBV15 to TRBJ2-3; D is undetermined. V gave up 1 base and J gave up 7 bases, with 6 bases separating them. The CDR3 contains 12 residues. Germline V gene data show CDR1 as LNHNV and CDR2 as YYDKDF (reference sequence). The CDR3 protein is CATSRVENTQYF. Written as DNA, the CDR3 is TGTGCCACCAGCAGAGTGGAGAATACGCAGTATTTT.

The V gene is TRBV7-2, the J gene TRBJ2-1; 9 bases agree with TRBD2. Unmatched junction bases numbered 3, after V lost 5 bases and J lost 4 bases. Per the germline V gene, CDR1 is SGHTA and CDR2 is FQGNSA. CDR3 length: 14 amino acids. The CDR3 protein is CASSDSGGYNEQFF. The CDR3 DNA reads TGTGCCAGCAGCGACAGCGGGGGGTACAATGAGCAGTTCTTC.

This sequence joins TRBV5-4 and TRBJ2-5; TRBD2 matches 10 bases. CDR1 is SGHNT and CDR2 is YYREEE in the germline V gene (reference sequence). The ends lost 2 bases at V and 1 base at J; junction bases unmatched: 5. This CDR3 has 16 amino acids. CDR3 bases: TGTGCCAGCAGCTTAGGTCTAGCGGGGGTCCAAGAGACCCAGTACTTC. This sequence encodes CASSLGLAGVQETQYF. The full variable domain, its missing parts supplied by reference TRBV5-4 and TRBJ2-5, is ETGVTQSPTHLIKTRGQQVTLRCSSQSGHNTVSWYQQALGQGPQFIFQYYREEENGRGNFPPRFSGLQFPNYSSELNVNALELDDSALYLCASSLGLAGVQETQYFGPGTRLLVL.

The chain employs TRBV27 and TRBJ2-7, with TRBD2 matching over 14 bases. V shed 4 bases, J shed 3 bases, and the junction held 11 bases outside the gene matches. In germline, CDR1 is MNHEY, CDR2 SMNVEV (reference sequence). This CDR3 is built from 18 residues. This chain's CDR3 is CASSWGGLAGAFDYEQYF. The CDR3 DNA follows: TGTGCCAGCAGTTGGGGGGGACTAGCGGGAGCTTTCGACTACGAGCAGTACTTC.

The chain links TRBV4-2 to TRBJ2-3; 10 nucleotides match TRBD2. The CDR3 is 17 residues long. V lost 4 bases and J lost 0; bases outside the gene matches: 7. Germline CDR1 is LGHNA and CDR2 is YNFKEQ. The CDR3 sequence: CASSLRTSGESTDTQYF. For the CDR3, the DNA is TGTGCCAGCAGCCTAAGGACTAGCGGAGAAAGCACAGATACGCAGTATTTT.

This chain links TRBV28 with TRBJ1-2; 10 bases agree with TRBD1. V shed 3 bases and J 4 bases; nucleotides not matched to a gene: 5. Germline CDR1 and CDR2: MDHEN and SYDVKM. The CDR3 extends over 15 amino acids. The CDR3 is CASSLPTGGSYGYTF. CDR3 DNA sequence: TGTGCCAGCAGTTTGCCGACAGGGGGCAGCTATGGCTACACCTTC.

The chain combines TRBV30 with TRBJ1-6; no clear D gene. Germline V CDR1 and CDR2: GTSNPN, SVGIG (reference sequence). The ends were cut back, 3 bases at V and 8 bases at J, with 11 bases in the middle. This CDR3 has 13 amino acids. The CDR3 region is CAWSPVEHSPLHF. The CDR3 region has the DNA TGTGCCTGGAGCCCCGTAGAGCATTCACCCCTCCACTTT. Complete variable domain (other parts from reference TRBV30 and TRBJ1-6): SQTIHQWPATLVQPVGSPLSLECTVEGTSNPNLYWYRQAAGRGLQLLFYSVGIGQISSEVPQNLSASRPQDRQFILSSKKLLLSDSGFYLCAWSPVEHSPLHFGNGTRLTVT.